One T cell receptor beta chain is described in this entry. V lost 7 bases, J lost 8 bases, and 7 bases stayed unmatched. This CDR3 contains 13 residues. Germline-derived CDR1 and CDR2 are LGHDT and YNNKEL (reference sequence). The data derive from a study of blood T cell repertoires in COVID-19. Study information: The samples span acute and convalescent COVID-19 from the United States, Italy and Spain. PBMCs, B-cell-depleted T cells, or T cells provided the cDNA or gDNA that made up the material.

Per the original methods: Counts of nucleated cells, estimated from reference gene primer amplification, were obtained. Sequencing was performed with immunoSEQ multiplex PCR; in TCRdb, only in-frame clones are kept and a portion is missing. That table supplies the V and J calls and clone size; D and trimming were determined from the DNA. Among 50,000 or so clones, about 90% were seen once, and the ten largest hold 15% to 20%. Material for sequencing was peripheral blood. This TCR was recovered from a human donor with active COVID-19. The donor label of this sample is uncertain. This chain links TRBV3-1 (or the pseudogene TRBV3-2) with TRBJ1-4, with 7 bases aligning to TRBD1. The CDR3 loop reads CASTPTGHEKLFF. The CDR3 DNA reads TGTGCCAGCACCCCGACAGGGCACGAAAAACTGTTTTTT.